This TCR beta chain was found in a study of cytomegalovirus exposure and HLA in healthy donors. Study observations and caveats: Sequencing probably produced one cluster of sequence variants that were highly shared.

Amplification used 60 Vbeta primers and 13 Jbeta primers. This table comes from immunoSEQ multiplex PCR, and its TCRdb copy is limited to in-frame clones, with some not included. The data contain about 160,000 clones, roughly 77% of them singletons. This CDR3 has 14 amino acids. Germline V gene lookup returns CDR1 MNHEY and CDR2 SMNVEV (reference sequence). V was pared by 1 base and J by 8 bases, with 11 bases between. This clone was counted between two and nine times. The target antigen is unknown. The sample taken for sequencing was PBMCs. This TCR was recovered from a man aged 25-45 years in good health and CMV-seropositive. This chain links TRBV27 with TRBJ1-4; possibly TRBD1 for D (6 bases). CDR3 amino acids: CASSLWGPSEKLFF. Here the CDR3 DNA reads TGTGCCAGCAGTTTATGGGGGCCGAGCGAAAAACTGTTTTTT.